A single sample gave rise to the 13 T cell receptor beta chains below, sequenced in a study of blood T cells in healthy people across ages. The authors ran a second PCR of 7 to 11 cycles using a sample-barcoded 5' primer and a J-beta primer mix. TCRdb re-called the 5' RACE reads with MiXCR, one entry per CDR3 protein. The table shows 850,000 to 950,000 distinct CDR3 sequences, with roughly 26% occurring only once. Source material: blood. Every receptor here comes from a woman of 80 years or more in good health.

Ten or more counts support this clonotype. The gene calls are TRBV2 and TRBJ1-5; D not certain. Germline CDR1 and CDR2: SNHLY and FYNNEI. The CDR3 consists of 12 residues. The V and J ends lost 6 bases and 3 bases respectively, with 6 bases between them. The chain's CDR3 is CASRLINQPQHF. The CDR3 DNA reads as TGTGCCAGCAGGCTAATCAATCAGCCCCAGCATTTT. Supplemented by reference TRBV2 and TRBJ1-5, the full variable domain reads EPEVTQTPSHQVTQMGQEVILRCVPISNHLYFYWYRQILGQKVEFLVSFYNNEISEKSEIFDDQFSVERPDGSNFTLKIRSTKLEDSAMYFCASRLINQPQHFGDGTRLSIL.

The rearrangement uses TRBV20-1 and TRBJ1-5; D is unclear. Germline assignment: CDR1 DFQATT and CDR2 SNEGSKA (reference sequence). The CDR3 loop spans 15 amino acids. Trimming left V 2 bases short and J 0 bases short, with 11 bases between. The CDR3 spells CSARPRAISNQPQHF. The CDR3 DNA reads TGCAGTGCTAGACCACGGGCCATTAGCAATCAGCCCCAGCATTTT.

The chain uses TRBV19 and TRBJ1-2; D uncertain. Trimming left V 7 bases short and J 3 bases short, with 15 bases between. This CDR3 is built from 14 residues. Germline V gene lookup returns CDR1 LNHDA and CDR2 SQIVND (reference sequence). The CDR3 here is CASKVVGGYYGYTF. DNA for the CDR3: TGTGCCAGTAAAGTCGTTGGCGGGTACTATGGCTACACCTTC. The full variable domain, in which reference TRBV19 and TRBJ1-2 provide the parts outside the CDR3, is DGGITQSPKYLFRKEGQNVTLSCEQNLNHDAMYWYRQDPGQGLRLIYYSQIVNDFQKGDIAEGYSVSREKKESFPLTVTSAQKNPTAFYLCASKVVGGYYGYTFGSGTRLTVV.

As to this clonotype: No conserved phenylalanine or tryptophan ends this CDR3, so it is likely a read error. The V gene is TRBV12-3 or TRBV12-4, the J gene TRBJ1-2; TRBD1 matches at 10 bases. Trimming took 6 bases from V and 5 from J; bases not matched to a gene: 15. This CDR3 spans 17 amino acids. Written as DNA, the CDR3 is TGTGCCAGCAGGATACCCTTTCTGACAGGGGGCTTGTATGGCTACACCTTA. Protein product: CASRIPFLTGGLYGYTL.

To note about this clonotype: This may come from a read error, since a much larger clone is one base off. The J gene is TRBJ2-7, the V gene TRBV4-3; 9 bases line up with TRBD2. Trimming took 0 bases from V and 7 from J; bases not matched to a gene: 10. The germline gives CDR1 LGHNA, CDR2 YSLEER. The CDR3 is 16 amino acids. The CDR3: CASSQEPAGGYNEQYF. The CDR3 nucleotides read TGCGCCAGCAGCCAAGAGCCAGCGGGGGGCTACAATGAGCAGTACTTC.

As concerns this clonotype: This clone may be a read error of a much larger clone one base away. The V gene is TRBV7-2, the J gene TRBJ2-5; 14 bases are shared with TRBD2. J was trimmed by 5 bases and V by 6 bases; bases with no gene match: 8. The CDR3 has 16 amino acids. The germline V gene has CDR1 SGHTA and CDR2 FQGNSA. CDR3 residues: CASRKTSGGAGETQYF. The CDR3 DNA is TGTGCCAGCAGGAAGACTAGCGGGGGGGCGGGGGAGACCCAGTACTTC.

This clonotype has a handful of counts. The chain employs TRBV4-3 and TRBJ1-2; D unresolved. Trimming removed 1 base at V and 5 bases at J, with 11 bases between. Germline CDR1 reads LGHNA; CDR2 reads YSLEER. The CDR3 totals 14 residues. CDR3 nucleotides: TGCGCCAGCAGCCAAGTAAATTCGGGATATGGCTACACCTTC. This sequence encodes CASSQVNSGYGYTF.

Details on this clonotype: This clone may be a read error of a much larger clone one base away. The chain uses TRBV4-3 and TRBJ2-5, with 7 bases that match TRBD1. V lost 0 bases, J lost 5 bases, and 9 bases stayed unmatched. Germline V gene sequence: CDR1 LGHNA, CDR2 YSLEER. CDR3 length equals 16 residues. The CDR3 loop reads CASSQELKGAWETQYF. As DNA, the CDR3 is TGCGCCAGCAGCCAAGAGCTAAAGGGGGCTTGGGAGACCCAGTACTTC.

The CDR3 coding sequence is TGTGCCAGCAGTAAGGGCCTTGAAGTAGATACGCAGTATTTT. This gives the protein CASSKGLEVDTQYF. This chain joins TRBV6-5 and TRBJ2-3; D remains unclear. The CDR3 length is 14 residues. V was pared by 5 bases and J by 5 bases, with 14 bases between. CDR1 and CDR2 from the germline V gene are MNHEY and SVGAGI.

As concerns this clonotype: Relative to the germline gene, one junction end is altered; a read error may explain this. This chain connects TRBV5-5 to TRBJ2-3; D is perhaps TRBD1 (5 bases). The CDR3 spans 14 residues. Germline CDR1 reads SGHKS; CDR2 reads YYEKEE (reference sequence). CDR3 residues: CASNLSQGTDTQYF. As DNA, the CDR3 is TGTGCCAGCAACTTGTCACAGGGCACAGATACGCAGTATTTT.

Worth noting for this clonotype: A read error may account for a junction end that differs from germline. Here the CDR3 DNA reads TGTGCCAGCAGTTTGAGCGGGGGGACAGATATGCAGTATTTT. It yields the protein CASSLSGGTDMQYF. V is TRBV12-3 or TRBV12-4 and J is TRBJ2-3, with TRBD2 matching over 9 bases. This CDR3 contains 14 residues.

A note on this clonotype: This may arise from a read error, as a much more abundant clone is one base away. This chain connects TRBV20-1 to TRBJ1-4; D not certain. Germline assignment: CDR1 DFQATT and CDR2 SNEGSKA (reference sequence). This CDR3 comprises 11 residues. CDR3 region: CSARTNEKRFF. CDR3 coding DNA: TGCAGTGCTAGAACTAATGAAAAACGGTTTTTT.

This clonotype was counted between two and nine times. V gene TRBV18 combines with J gene TRBJ1-6, with D uncertain. There are 14 residues in the CDR3. Trimming took 5 bases from V and 6 from J, leaving 11 bases between them. Germline assignment: CDR1 KGHSH and CDR2 LQKENI. CDR3 region: CASSGGEGNSPLHF. In DNA, the CDR3 is TGTGCCAGCTCAGGCGGGGAGGGTAATTCACCCCTCCACTTT.